Sequencing of this T cell receptor beta chain was carried out in a study of control samples from healthy donors and cancer patients. The V end was cut by 6 bases, the J end by 0 bases, with 18 bases between. This CDR3 spans 17 amino acids. Germline CDR1 reads MNHEY; CDR2 reads SVGEGT. Generated by immunoSEQ multiplex PCR, the TCRdb table keeps only in-frame clones and is missing some. The sample contains fewer than 200,000 clones, 80% to 95% of which appear only once. The sample consisted of blood. The TCR originated in a woman in her fifties or sixties in good health. The J gene is TRBJ1-3, the V gene TRBV6-2 or TRBV6-3; D possibly corresponds to TRBD1 (5 bases). The CDR3 DNA is TGTGCCAGCAGCCCTAGACCAGGGTCCCTCTCTGGAAACACCATATATTTT. Amino acids: CASSPRPGSLSGNTIYF.